A selection of T cell receptor beta chains follows, all from one sample in a study of blood T cell repertoires in COVID-19. Repertoires were generated with immunoSEQ multiplex PCR, while TCRdb's copy carries only in-frame clones and drops some. Of approximately 180,000 clones listed, approximately 85% are singletons. The sample consisted of peripheral blood. Receptors were obtained from a human donor with active or convalescent COVID-19. The donor label of this sample is uncertain. The CDR3 runs from the conserved cysteine through the conserved F or W. The order of the fields is V gene, D gene, clone size, J gene, CDR3 protein, CDR3 DNA. The D gene is left open where the match is weak. Only part of the rows carry a size: once, few, many, or a class if the clone is expanded.

TRBV20-1,TRBD2,.,TRBJ2-5,CSASKRGARETQYF,TGCAGTGCTAGTAAGCGGGGCGCGAGGGAGACCCAGTACTTC
TRBV14,TRBD1,.,TRBJ2-1,CASSQDWGTGADEQFF,TGTGCCAGCAGCCAAGATTGGGGGACAGGGGCCGATGAGCAGTTCTTC
TRBV7-9,TRBD2,.,TRBJ2-1,CASSLDISGSYNEQFF,TGTGCCAGCAGCTTAGATATCAGCGGGAGTTACAATGAGCAGTTCTTC
TRBV28,TRBD1,.,TRBJ2-7,CASSSSWDSSYEQYF,TGTGCCAGCAGTTCGTCGTGGGACAGCTCCTACGAGCAGTACTTC
TRBV10-1,TRBD2,.,TRBJ2-1,CASSVSGGPSGNEQFF,TGCGCCAGCAGTGTATCGGGAGGGCCTTCTGGCAATGAGCAGTTCTTC
TRBV5-1,.,once,TRBJ1-2,CASSQQGLGAYGYTF,TGCGCCAGCAGCCAACAGGGACTAGGTGCCTATGGCTACACCTTC
TRBV6-1,.,.,TRBJ1-2,CASSEADRWGGAGYTF,TGTGCCAGCAGTGAAGCCGATCGGTGGGGGGGTGCCGGCTACACCTTC
TRBV4-3,.,.,TRBJ1-1,CASKFAPDSTEAFF,TGCGCCAGCAAATTTGCCCCGGACAGCACTGAAGCTTTCTTT
TRBV5-6,TRBD2,few,TRBJ2-5,CASSLVAGGGETQYF,TGTGCCAGCAGCTTGGTGGCGGGGGGTGGCGAGACCCAGTACTTC
TRBV27,TRBD1,.,TRBJ2-6,CASSLSRGVRTGFRPGANVLTF,TGTGCCAGCAGTTTATCGCGTGGGGTTCGGACAGGGTTTCGTCCGGGGGCCAACGTCCTGACTTTC
TRBV5-4,TRBD2,.,TRBJ2-2,CASSLSGSWELFF,TGTGCCAGCAGCTTAAGCGGGAGTTGGGAGCTGTTTTTT
TRBV30,.,.,TRBJ1-5,CAWSVKQKNQPQHF,TGTGCCTGGAGTGTGAAACAGAAGAATCAGCCCCAGCATTTT
TRBV6-2/TRBV6-3,TRBD2,.,TRBJ2-3,CASSYGTSTQYF,TGTGCCAGCAGTTATGGGACTAGTACGCAGTATTTT
TRBV9,.,.,TRBJ2-1,CASSVVAGLINEQFF,TGTGCCAGCAGCGTAGTTGCGGGCCTTATCAATGAGCAGTTCTTC
TRBV5-1,.,.,TRBJ2-1,CASSGTLVNEQFF,TGCGCCAGCAGTGGGACTCTGGTCAATGAGCAGTTCTTC
TRBV6-5,.,.,TRBJ1-2,CASSYRDYGYTF,TGTGCCAGCAGTTACCGGGACTATGGCTACACCTTC
TRBV19,.,.,TRBJ1-5,CASSIPYQPQHF,TGTGCCAGTAGTATTCCCTATCAGCCCCAGCATTTT
TRBV3-1/TRBV3-2,.,.,TRBJ1-1,CASSQAGPTEAFF,TGTGCCAGCAGCCAAGCAGGGCCCACTGAAGCTTTCTTT
TRBV18,.,.,TRBJ1-4,CASSTARAMEKLFF,TGTGCCAGCTCAACCGCCAGGGCGATGGAAAAACTGTTTTTT
TRBV18,TRBD1,.,TRBJ1-1,CASSLQGPRDTEAFF,TGTGCCAGCTCGCTACAGGGGCCTCGGGACACTGAAGCTTTCTTT
TRBV5-1,.,.,TRBJ1-1,CASSSSGSAFF,TGCGCCAGCAGCTCCAGTGGCTCAGCTTTCTTT
TRBV12-3/TRBV12-4,.,.,TRBJ2-2,CASSDSTEEELFF,TGTGCCAGCAGCGACTCAACGGAAGAGGAGCTGTTTTTT
TRBV29-1,.,.,TRBJ1-4,CSVRGIPSSNEKLFF,TGCAGCGTTAGGGGTATCCCTTCCTCTAATGAAAAACTGTTTTTT
TRBV28,TRBD1,.,TRBJ1-5,CASSLDRQAFVPQHF,TGTGCCAGCAGTCTGGACAGGCAAGCTTTTGTGCCCCAGCATTTT
TRBV30,TRBD1,.,TRBJ1-3,CAWSRTGASLGNTIYF,TGTGCCTGGAGTAGGACAGGGGCCTCTCTGGGAAACACCATATATTTT
TRBV29-1,TRBD2,.,TRBJ2-3,CSVEGQTIAGRPPDTQYF,TGCAGCGTTGAGGGGCAGACAATAGCGGGCCGACCCCCAGATACGCAGTATTTT
TRBV5-4,TRBD1,.,TRBJ2-3,CASSPRQSRGFTDTQYF,TGTGCCAGCAGCCCCCGACAGAGCAGGGGGTTCACAGATACGCAGTATTTT
TRBV5-8,.,.,TRBJ2-1,CASGETEIGNEQFF,TGTGCCAGCGGAGAAACCGAGATTGGCAATGAGCAGTTCTTC
TRBV7-9,TRBD2,.,TRBJ2-1,CASSRTSGGRDEQFF,TGTGCCAGCAGCCGGACTAGCGGGGGGCGAGATGAGCAGTTCTTC
TRBV5-6,TRBD1,.,TRBJ1-1,CASSRLRTGSGGTEAFF,TGTGCCAGCAGCCGACTTAGGACAGGTTCAGGGGGGACTGAAGCTTTCTTT
TRBV5-1,.,.,TRBJ2-5,CASSLNPPSGGWKQETQYF,TGCGCCAGCAGCTTGAACCCCCCGAGCGGAGGATGGAAACAAGAGACCCAGTACTTC
TRBV12-3/TRBV12-4,TRBD1,.,TRBJ2-1,CASSGQGEQFF,TGTGCCAGCAGCGGACAGGGTGAGCAGTTCTTC
TRBV5-1,TRBD2,.,TRBJ2-5,CASSFGREAQETQYF,TGCGCCAGCAGCTTCGGACGGGAGGCCCAAGAGACCCAGTACTTC
TRBV9,TRBD2,.,TRBJ2-1,CASSVGASGNNEQFF,TGTGCCAGCAGCGTAGGGGCTAGCGGAAACAATGAGCAGTTCTTC
TRBV14,.,.,TRBJ2-6,CASSHQQVLGANVLTF,TGTGCCAGCAGCCATCAACAGGTGCTCGGGGCCAACGTCCTGACTTTC
TRBV12-3/TRBV12-4,.,once,TRBJ1-1,CASNQGTEAFF,TGTGCCAGCAACCAGGGCACTGAAGCTTTCTTT
TRBV19,TRBD1,.,TRBJ1-5,CASNPDRGNNQPQHF,TGTGCCAGTAACCCAGACAGGGGGAACAATCAGCCCCAGCATTTT